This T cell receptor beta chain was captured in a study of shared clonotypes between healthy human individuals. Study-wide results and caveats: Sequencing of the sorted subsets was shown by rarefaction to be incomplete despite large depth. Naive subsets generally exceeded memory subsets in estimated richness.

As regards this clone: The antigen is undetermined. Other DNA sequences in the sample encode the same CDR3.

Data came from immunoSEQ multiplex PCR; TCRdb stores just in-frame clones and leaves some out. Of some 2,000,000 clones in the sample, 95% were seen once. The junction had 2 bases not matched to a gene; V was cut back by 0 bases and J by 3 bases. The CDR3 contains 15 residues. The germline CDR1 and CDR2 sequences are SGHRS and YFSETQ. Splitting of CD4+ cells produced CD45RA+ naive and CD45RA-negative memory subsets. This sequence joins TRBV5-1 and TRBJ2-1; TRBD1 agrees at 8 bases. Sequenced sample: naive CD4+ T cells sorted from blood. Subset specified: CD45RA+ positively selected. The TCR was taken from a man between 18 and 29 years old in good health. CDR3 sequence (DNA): TGCGCCAGCAGCTTGGGTGACAGGGGCTACAATGAGCAGTTCTTC. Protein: CASSLGDRGYNEQFF.